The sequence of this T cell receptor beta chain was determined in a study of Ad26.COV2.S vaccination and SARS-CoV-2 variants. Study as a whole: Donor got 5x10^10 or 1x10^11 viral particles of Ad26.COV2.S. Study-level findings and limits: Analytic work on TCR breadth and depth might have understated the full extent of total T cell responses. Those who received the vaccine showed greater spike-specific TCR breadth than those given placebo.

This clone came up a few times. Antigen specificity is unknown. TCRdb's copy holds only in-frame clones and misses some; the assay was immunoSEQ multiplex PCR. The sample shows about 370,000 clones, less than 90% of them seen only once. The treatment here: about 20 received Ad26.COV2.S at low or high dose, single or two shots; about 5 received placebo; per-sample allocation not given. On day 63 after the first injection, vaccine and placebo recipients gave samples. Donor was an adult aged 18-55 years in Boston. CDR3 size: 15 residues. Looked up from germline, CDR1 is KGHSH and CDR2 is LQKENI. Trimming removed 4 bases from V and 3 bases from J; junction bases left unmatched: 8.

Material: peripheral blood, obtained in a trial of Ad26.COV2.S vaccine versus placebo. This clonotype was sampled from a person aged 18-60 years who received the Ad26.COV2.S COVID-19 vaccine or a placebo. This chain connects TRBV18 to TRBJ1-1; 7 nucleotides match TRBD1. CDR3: CASSRLQGMDTEAFF. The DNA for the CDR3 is TGTGCCAGCTCACGGTTACAGGGGATGGACACTGAAGCTTTCTTT.